This TCR beta chain is from a study of T cell changes during pregnancy in multiple sclerosis. Sequenced by immunoSEQ multiplex PCR; TCRdb stores in-frame clones only, minus some. This sample has some 42,000 clones, with under 95% found just once. The length of the CDR3 is 14 residues. Per germline, CDR1 SGHTA and CDR2 FQGNSA. Sequencing was performed on CD4+ T cells from peripheral blood mononuclear cells, taken in the third trimester of pregnancy. This sequence originates from a female donor with multiple sclerosis, enrolled in a pregnancy study. The chain is built from TRBV7-2 and TRBJ1-1; D is perhaps TRBD1 (6 bases). CDR3 residues: CGAGGASMNTEAFF. In nucleotides, the CDR3 is TGTGGGGCTGGGGGGGCGTCCATGAACACTGAAGCTTTCTTT.